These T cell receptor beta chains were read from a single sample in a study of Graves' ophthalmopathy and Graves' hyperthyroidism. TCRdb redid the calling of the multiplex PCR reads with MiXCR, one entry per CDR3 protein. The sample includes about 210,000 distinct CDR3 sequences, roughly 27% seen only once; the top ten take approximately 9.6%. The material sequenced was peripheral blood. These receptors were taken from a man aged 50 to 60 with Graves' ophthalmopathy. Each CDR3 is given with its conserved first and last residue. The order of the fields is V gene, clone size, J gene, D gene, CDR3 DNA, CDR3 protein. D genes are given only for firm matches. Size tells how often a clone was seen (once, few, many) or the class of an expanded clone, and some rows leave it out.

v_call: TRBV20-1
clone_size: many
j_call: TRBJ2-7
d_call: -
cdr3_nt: TGCAGTGCTAGAGACCCAGGGGTAGGCTACGAGCAGTACTTC
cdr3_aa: CSARDPGVGYEQYF

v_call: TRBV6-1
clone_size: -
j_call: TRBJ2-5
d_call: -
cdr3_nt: TGTGCCAGCTGCGGTTTCACAGCCAACCAAGAGACCCAGTACTTC
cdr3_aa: CASCGFTANQETQYF

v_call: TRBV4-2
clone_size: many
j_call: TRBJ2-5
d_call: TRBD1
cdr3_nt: TGTGCCAGCAGCCAAGCTTGGGACAGTAGATTGACCCAGTACTTC
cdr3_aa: CASSQAWDSRLTQYF

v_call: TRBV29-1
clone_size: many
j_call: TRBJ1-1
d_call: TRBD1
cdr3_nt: TGCAGCGTTGATTTCGGGACAGTCACTGAAGCTTTCTTT
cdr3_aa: CSVDFGTVTEAFF

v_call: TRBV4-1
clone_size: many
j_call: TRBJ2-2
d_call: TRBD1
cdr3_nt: TGCGCCAGCAGCCAAGTTGGGACAGCAACCGGGGAGCTGTTTTTT
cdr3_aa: CASSQVGTATGELFF

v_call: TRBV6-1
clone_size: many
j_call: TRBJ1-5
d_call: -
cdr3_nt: TGTGCCAGCAGTGAAGGCGGGGGACGGCAGCCCCAGCATTTT
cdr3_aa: CASSEGGGRQPQHF

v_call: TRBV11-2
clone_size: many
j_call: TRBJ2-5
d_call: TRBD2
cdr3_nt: TGTGCCAGCAGCTCCTTCACTAGCGCGGAGACCCAGTACTTC
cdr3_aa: CASSSFTSAETQYF

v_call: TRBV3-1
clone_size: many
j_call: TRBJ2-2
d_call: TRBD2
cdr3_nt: TGTGCCAGCAGCCAAGATCTCGCGGGAGTCCCCGCCGGGGAGCTGTTTTTT
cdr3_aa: CASSQDLAGVPAGELFF

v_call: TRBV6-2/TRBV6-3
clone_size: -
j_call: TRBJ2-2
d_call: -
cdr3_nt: TGTGCCAGCATCAGTCTAGGGAACACCGGGGAGCTGTTTTTT
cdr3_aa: CASISLGNTGELFF

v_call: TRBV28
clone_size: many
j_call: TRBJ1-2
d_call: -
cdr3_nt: TGTGCCAGCCTAAGGTCCGGCAGGGGATACTATGGCTACACCTTC
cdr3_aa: CASLRSGRGYYGYTF